What follows is one T cell receptor beta chain and its context. The antigen is not known. This sample was taken from a study of shared clonotypes between healthy human individuals. General study results and limits: The study found lower generation probabilities in non-shared clonotypes than in those shared by all four donors.

Profiled with immunoSEQ multiplex PCR; TCRdb holds only in-frame clones, not every one. This repertoire shows over 2,000,000 clones, around 93% found once; its top ten account for about 1.7%. CD45RO-negative, CCR7-positively selected cells formed the naive CD8 fraction, excluding terminally differentiated effector memory CD45RA+ cells. Germline CDR1 is LNHDA and CDR2 is SQIVND (reference sequence). V lost 4 bases and J lost 4, with 11 bases in between. There are 14 residues in the CDR3. Specimen: naive CD8+ T cells from PBMCs. The rearrangement uses TRBV19 and TRBJ2-1, with D perhaps matching TRBD2 (5 bases). This receptor was identified in a man younger than 30 in good health. Some clones in this sample may be carry-over from other donors' samples. The chain's CDR3 is CASSTFSGYNEQFF. The CDR3 nucleotides are TGTGCCAGTAGTACCTTTTCGGGGTACAATGAGCAGTTCTTC.